This paragraph covers one TCR beta chain sequence. Its antigen is unidentified. The data were obtained in a study of T cell responses to AZD1222 COVID-19 vaccine. Method: immunoSEQ multiplex PCR; TCRdb's copy keeps in-frame clones and lacks some. The sample records approximately 110,000 clones, about 86% being singletons. Findings of the study overall: Females made up more of the donors, who were largely white British, and clonal diversity may have come out too low. Spike-spanning, vaccine-associated CD4 TCRs were dominant at 160-218 and 743-854. After the peak T cell response, and only then, were repertoires sampled.

The clonotype was recovered from an adult in good health. Sequencing was performed on peripheral blood, taken on day 0 of AZD1222 vaccination.

CDR3: CASSWRERKNIQYF. As DNA, the CDR3 is TGTGCCAGCAGTTGGCGGGAGAGGAAAAACATTCAGTACTTC. The chain joins TRBV6-5 to TRBJ2-4; 7 nucleotides match TRBD2. Germline-derived CDR1 and CDR2 are MNHEY and SVGAGI. V lost 4 bases to trimming and J lost 4 bases; unmatched junction nucleotides: 4. CDR3 length: 14 amino acids.